This T cell receptor beta chain was recovered during a study of vaccination effects on CD4 cells after COVID-19. Repertoires were generated with immunoSEQ multiplex PCR, while TCRdb's copy carries only in-frame clones and drops some. Of tens of thousands of clones in the sample, 65% to 80% were seen once. Germline V gene lookup returns CDR1 MNHEY and CDR2 SVGAGI. J gave up 1 base and V 6 bases, and 4 bases lay outside the gene matches. The CDR3 covers 14 residues. A remark on this clone: Its antigen is unknown.

Sequencing followed a ViraFEST assay step that expanded antigen-specific CD4+ T cells with viral peptide pools. It was after approximately 11 days of culture that CD4+ T cells were isolated. Prior SARS-CoV-2 infection was absent in the vaccine recipients, as shown by negative nucleocapsid antibodies. The V and J genes are TRBV6-5 and TRBJ2-7; 9 bases agree with TRBD1. Sequenced material: CD4+ T cells from PBMCs cultured with HCoV-NL63 spike peptides, taken before COVID-19 vaccination. This TCR derives from a human donor who received a COVID-19 vaccine. CDR3 DNA sequence: TGTGCCAGCAGGACGGGACAGGGTTCCTACGAGCAGTACGTC. Translating it yields CASRTGQGSYEQYV.